Listed below are T cell receptor beta chains from one sample, sequenced in a study of blood T cell repertoires in COVID-19. Clones were read by immunoSEQ multiplex PCR, and TCRdb kept only the in-frame ones, dropping some. The sample has roughly 100,000 clones, more than 75% seen once. The sequenced material came from peripheral blood. Receptors originate from a human donor in a cohort sampled during active COVID-19. The CDR3 runs from the conserved cysteine through the conserved F or W. A D gene is named only where the DNA matches it firmly. Size is stated for part of the rows, as once, few or many counts, or as a class when the clone is expanded.

>NA|TRBV5-1|NA|TRBJ1-6
TGCGCCAGCAGCTTACAGGGAGATAATTCACCCCTCCACTTT
CASSLQGDNSPLHF
>TRBD2|TRBV7-3|NA|TRBJ2-1
TGTGCCAGCAGCTTAAACGGGGGGGCCAACAATGAGCAGTTCTTC
CASSLNGGANNEQFF
>NA|TRBV7-2|NA|TRBJ1-1
TGTGCCAGCAGCTTACTGGCCCTGAACACTGAAGCTTTCTTT
CASSLLALNTEAFF
>NA|TRBV5-1|NA|TRBJ2-7
TGCGCCAGCAGCCCCCGTCCCCCTCCTACCTACGAGCAGTACTTC
CASSPRPPPTYEQYF
>NA|TRBV7-2|NA|TRBJ2-2
TGTGCCAGCAGCTTTAATACGGGTCTAGTGAACACCGGGGAGCTGTTTTTT
CASSFNTGLVNTGELFF
>NA|TRBV4-3|NA|TRBJ2-3
TGCGCCAGTAAACCTAGCTTACATGGCCCAGATACGCAGTATTTT
CASKPSLHGPDTQYF
>TRBD2|TRBV5-1|NA|TRBJ2-3
TGCGCCAGCAGTCGGGGGAGGGGAACCACAGATACGCAGTATTTT
CASSRGRGTTDTQYF
>NA|TRBV3-1/TRBV3-2|NA|TRBJ2-1
TGTGCCAGCAGCCCCAGGTTGACGGTGGAATTTGAGCAGTTCTTC
CASSPRLTVEFEQFF
>NA|TRBV30|NA|TRBJ2-2
TGTGCCTGGAGTCGACAGGTGAACGGGGAGCTGTTTTTT
CAWSRQVNGELFF
>NA|TRBV5-4|NA|TRBJ1-1
TGTGCCAGCACTCGGAACACTGAAGCTTTCTTT
CASTRNTEAFF
>TRBD2|TRBV4-1|once|TRBJ2-3
TGCGCCAGCAGCCCGGCTCGACTAGCGGGGGGCCGAGGTACGCAGTATTTT
CASSPARLAGGRGTQYF
>TRBD1|TRBV5-4|NA|TRBJ1-1
TGTGCCAGCAGCTCAGAGGACAGGGGGGCTGAAGCTTTCTTT
CASSSEDRGAEAFF
>NA|TRBV6-1|NA|TRBJ1-6
TGTGCCAGCAGTGAGACCGAGGAGGGACCCCTCCACTTT
CASSETEEGPLHF
>NA|TRBV13|NA|TRBJ1-1
TGTGCCAGCAGCTTAGTGCGGGTTCTGAACACTGAAGCTTTCTTT
CASSLVRVLNTEAFF
>TRBD1|TRBV6-6|few|TRBJ1-2
TGTGCCAGCAGCCGACAGGGTATGGACTATGGCTACACCTTC
CASSRQGMDYGYTF
>NA|TRBV18|NA|TRBJ2-5
TGTGCCAGCTCACCGGCAGCCAGGGAGACCCAGTACTTC
CASSPAARETQYF
>NA|TRBV5-1|NA|TRBJ1-1
TGCGCCAGCAGCTTGAAGGGGCGAGACACTGAAGCTTTCTTT
CASSLKGRDTEAFF
>TRBD1|TRBV6-6|once|TRBJ1-4
TGTGCCAGCAGTCTCCTTGGGACAGTTCTTGGAAATGAAAAACTGTTTTTT
CASSLLGTVLGNEKLFF
>NA|TRBV27|NA|TRBJ1-2
TGTGCCAGCACCCCGAGGGCCGGCAACTATGGCTACACCTTC
CASTPRAGNYGYTF
>TRBD1|TRBV4-1|NA|TRBJ2-2
TGCGCCAGCAGCCGGAATATTTACCGGGACAGGGGGACCGGGGAGCTGTTTTTT
CASSRNIYRDRGTGELFF
>NA|TRBV7-2|once|TRBJ2-2
TGTGCCAGCAGCTTAGCCATCAGGCCAAACACCGGGGAGCTGTTTTTT
CASSLAIRPNTGELFF
>NA|TRBV4-2|NA|TRBJ2-1
TGTGCCAGCAGCCAAGATCGACTACCCAATGAGCAGTTCTTC
CASSQDRLPNEQFF
>TRBD2|TRBV5-1|NA|TRBJ2-3
TGCGCCAGCAGCCCCGGACTAGCGGATAGCACAGATACGCAGTATTTT
CASSPGLADSTDTQYF
>NA|TRBV27|NA|TRBJ2-1
TGTGCCAGCAGTTTATCGGCACTAGCCCACAATGAGCAGTTCTTC
CASSLSALAHNEQFF
>TRBD1|TRBV6-2/TRBV6-3|NA|TRBJ2-7
TGTGCCAGCAGTTATCGGGCGGGACCGGGACAGGGCTACGAGCAGTACTTC
CASSYRAGPGQGYEQYF
>TRBD1|TRBV4-1|NA|TRBJ2-7
TGCGCCAGCAGCCAGGACAGGGCCTTTACCTACGAGCAGTACTTC
CASSQDRAFTYEQYF
>TRBD1|TRBV5-1|NA|TRBJ1-1
TGCGCCAGCAGCCGATCGACAGGGGCCGCGAACACTGAAGCTTTCTTT
CASSRSTGAANTEAFF
>TRBD1|TRBV7-9|NA|TRBJ1-5
TGTGCCAGCAGCTTGGACAGGGGGCGAAGCAATCAGCCCCAGCATTTT
CASSLDRGRSNQPQHF
>NA|TRBV15|NA|TRBJ1-5
TGTGCCACCAGATTGGGGCTTCAGCCCCAGCATTTT
CATRLGLQPQHF
>NA|TRBV2|NA|TRBJ1-2
TGTGCCAGCAGTGAAGGCAGAAGTAACTATGGCTACACCTTC
CASSEGRSNYGYTF
>TRBD2|TRBV7-2|NA|TRBJ2-3
TGTGCCAGCAGCTTAGGTAGCGGGGGGGCTACAGATACGCAGTATTTT
CASSLGSGGATDTQYF
>NA|TRBV7-9|NA|TRBJ1-4
TGTGCCAGCAGCGCCAGTACAACTAATGAAAAACTGTTTTTT
CASSASTTNEKLFF
>TRBD1|TRBV9|NA|TRBJ2-7
TGTGCCAGCAGCGAAGGACAGGTTGGCTACGAGCAGTACTTC
CASSEGQVGYEQYF
>NA|TRBV6-6|NA|TRBJ1-2
TGTGCCAGCAGTTACTCCGGGACTTCCTATGGCTACACCTTC
CASSYSGTSYGYTF
>NA|TRBV18|NA|TRBJ2-7
TGTGCCAGCTCACCCCAAGGCAGGGTGGAAGAGCAGTACTTC
CASSPQGRVEEQYF
>NA|TRBV11-1|NA|TRBJ2-1
TGTGCCAGCAGCGGGGGTGGGGGCGGCCAGTTCTTC
CASSGGGGGQFF
>TRBD1|TRBV7-3|once|TRBJ2-1
TGTGCCAGCAGCCAAGGGGGCTCTTTTAGCTCCTACAATGAGCAGTTCTTC
CASSQGGSFSSYNEQFF
>NA|TRBV25-1|NA|TRBJ1-5
TGTGCCAGCAGGAGGGCAGACAATCAGCCCCAGCATTTT
CASRRADNQPQHF
>TRBD2|TRBV2|NA|TRBJ2-5
TGTGCCAGCACACAACTAGCGGGGGGGGACGGCGAGACCCAGTACTTC
CASTQLAGGDGETQYF
>NA|TRBV6-6|NA|TRBJ1-4
TGTGCCAGCCAGGGGCCTGAAAAACTGTTTTTT
CASQGPEKLFF
>NA|TRBV12-1|NA|TRBJ2-1
TGTGCCAGCAGCAGGGCGGAGCGGGGGATCCCCTACAATGAGCAGTTCTTC
CASSRAERGIPYNEQFF
>NA|TRBV2|few|TRBJ1-5
TGTGCCAGCAAGGGGGACACCACTAATCAGCCCCAGCATTTT
CASKGDTTNQPQHF
>NA|TRBV19|few|TRBJ1-5
TGTGCCAGTACCATCAACGCGGGGCCCCAGCATTTT
CASTINAGPQHF
>NA|TRBV7-9|NA|TRBJ1-1
TGTGCCAGCAGCTTAGGACAGGCTAACACTGAAGCTTTCTTT
CASSLGQANTEAFF
>TRBD1|TRBV7-3|NA|TRBJ1-1
TGTGCCAGCAGCTCCAGGGGGCCTACTGAAGCTTTCTTT
CASSSRGPTEAFF